The 10 T cell receptor beta chains below were found in one sample sequenced in a study of CD8 T cells in Susac syndrome. cDNA came from roughly 0.47 to 1 ug RNA primed by random hexamers. TCRdb analysed the immunoSEQ multiplex PCR reads with MiXCR anew, one entry per CDR3 protein. The table lists under 200,000 distinct CDR3 sequences, 85% to 95% of them singletons, with approximately 0.11% in the top ten. The specimen was CD4+ T cells from PBMCs. These receptors originate from a human donor with Susac syndrome.

The CDR3 is CASSRSRDRVDEQYF. CDR3 in DNA: TGTGCCAGCAGCCGATCCCGGGACAGGGTTGACGAGCAGTACTTC. V and J are TRBV7-2 and TRBJ2-7; TRBD1 matches 9 bases. The CDR3 loop spans 15 amino acids. With V trimmed by 5 bases and J by 5 bases, 10 bases remained unmatched. Germline V lookup: CDR1 SGHTA, CDR2 FQGNSA.

The rearrangement links TRBV24-1 to TRBJ2-2, with D perhaps given as TRBD1 or TRBD2 (6 bases each). The CDR3 length is 13 residues. The germline CDR1 and CDR2 sequences are KGHDR and SFDVKD. V lost 8 bases to trimming and J lost 3 bases, with 9 bases between them. CDR3: CATKGGDTGELFF. The CDR3 DNA reads as TGTGCCACCAAGGGGGGTGACACCGGGGAGCTGTTTTTT.

This clonotype has just a few counts. In DNA, the CDR3 is TGTGCCAGCAGTGAAGGGGGGCGCAGCTCCTACGAGCAGTACTTC. Translating it yields CASSEGGRSSYEQYF. This chain connects TRBV6-1 to TRBJ2-7; possible D gene TRBD1, 6 bases. The CDR3 is made up of 15 amino acids. The ends were cut back, 1 base at V and 0 bases at J, with 10 bases in the middle. The germline V gene has CDR1 MNHNS and CDR2 SASEGT.

The V and J genes are TRBV20-1 and TRBJ2-1; D possibly corresponds to TRBD1 (5 bases). Trimming cost V 3 bases and J 4 bases, with 13 bases left between them. The V gene's germline CDR1 is DFQATT and CDR2 SNEGSKA (reference sequence). The CDR3 covers 14 residues. The CDR3 nucleotides are TGCAGTGCTAGGGGGCACTTGGGGTACAATGAGCAGTTCTTC. Its protein is CSARGHLGYNEQFF.

V gene TRBV20-1 combines with J gene TRBJ2-3; D might be TRBD1 or TRBD2, each matching 5 bases. V was pared by 3 bases and J by 1 base, with 14 bases between. CDR1 is DFQATT and CDR2 is SNEGSKA in the germline V gene (reference sequence). The CDR3 contains 15 residues. The CDR3 DNA follows: TGCAGTGCTAGTAACCCAGTGGGGGGCACAGATACGCAGTATTTT. It specifies CSASNPVGGTDTQYF.

The chain links TRBV5-1 to TRBJ2-3; D unclear. The V end lost 1 base, the J end lost 3 bases, and 3 bases lay between the germline ends. In germline, CDR1 is SGHRS, CDR2 YFSETQ. There are 12 residues in the CDR3. This chain's CDR3 is CASSLWTDTQYF. CDR3 bases: TGCGCCAGCAGCTTGTGGACAGATACGCAGTATTTT.

This sequence joins TRBV20-1 and TRBJ1-2; 9 nucleotides match TRBD1. Germline V gives CDR1 DFQATT, CDR2 SNEGSKA (reference sequence). This CDR3 has 13 residues. Trimming cost V 4 bases and J 3 bases; bases outside gene matches: 3. The CDR3 DNA reads as TGCAGTGCTAACCGGGACAGGGACTATGGCTACACCTTC. Its protein is CSANRDRDYGYTF.

V usage is TRBV25-1 and J usage is TRBJ2-2; D may correspond to TRBD1 or TRBD2 (6 bases each). Trimming removed 0 bases at V and 4 bases at J, with 12 bases between. CDR3 length equals 16 residues. Germline CDR1 and CDR2: MGHDK and SYGVNS. CDR3 sequence reads: CASSEYGGRSTGELFF. CDR3 coding DNA: TGTGCCAGCAGTGAATATGGGGGGCGAAGCACCGGGGAGCTGTTTTTT.

The chain joins TRBV7-9 to TRBJ1-2, with TRBD1 as a possible D gene (5 bases). This CDR3 is built from 14 residues. Deletions cut 2 bases from V and 2 bases from J, with 9 bases between. Germline V gene sequence: CDR1 SEHNR, CDR2 FQNEAQ (reference sequence). Here the CDR3 reads CASSLIGDNYGYTF. The CDR3 DNA sequence: TGTGCCAGCAGCTTAATAGGGGACAACTATGGCTACACCTTC.

The chain recombines TRBV6-2 or TRBV6-3 with TRBJ2-5; D is possibly TRBD1 or TRBD2 (7 bases each). CDR1 and CDR2 from the germline V gene are MNHEY and SVGEGT. Deletions cut 6 bases from V and 4 bases from J, with 15 bases between. This CDR3 is built from 14 residues. DNA for the CDR3: TGTGCCAGCAGGCCAGGGGGGGCCCGAGAGACCCAGTACTTC. It codes for CASRPGGARETQYF.